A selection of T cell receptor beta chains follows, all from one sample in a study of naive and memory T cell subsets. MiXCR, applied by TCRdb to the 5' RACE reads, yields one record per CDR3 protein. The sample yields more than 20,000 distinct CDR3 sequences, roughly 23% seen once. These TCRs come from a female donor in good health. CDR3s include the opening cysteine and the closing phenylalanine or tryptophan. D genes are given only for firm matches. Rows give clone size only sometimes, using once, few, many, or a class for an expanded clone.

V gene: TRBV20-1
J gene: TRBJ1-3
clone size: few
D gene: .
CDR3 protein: CSARARDIGGNTIYF
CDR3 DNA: TGCAGTGCTAGAGCACGGGACATAGGGGGAAACACCATATATTTT

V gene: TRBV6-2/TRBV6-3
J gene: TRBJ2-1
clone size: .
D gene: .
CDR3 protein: CASSRGGLLTNEQFF
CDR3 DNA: TGTGCCAGCAGCAGGGGGGGACTACTTACCAATGAGCAGTTCTTC

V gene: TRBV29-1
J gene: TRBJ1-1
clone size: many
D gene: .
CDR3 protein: CSALEGTTEAFF
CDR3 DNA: TGCAGCGCACTTGAGGGGACCACTGAAGCTTTCTTT

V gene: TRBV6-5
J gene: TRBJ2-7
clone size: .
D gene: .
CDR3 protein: CASSSGQGLSYEQYF
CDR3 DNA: TGTGCCAGCAGTTCTGGGCAGGGGCTATCCTACGAGCAGTACTTC

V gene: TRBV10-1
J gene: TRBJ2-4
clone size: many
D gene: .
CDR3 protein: CASRSGGYRLDKDIQYF
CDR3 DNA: TGCGCCAGCAGATCGGGCGGATACAGACTTGATAAGGACATTCAGTACTTC

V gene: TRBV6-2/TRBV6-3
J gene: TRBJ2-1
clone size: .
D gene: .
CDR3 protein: CATRGISYNEQFF
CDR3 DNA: TGTGCCACCCGGGGTATCTCCTACAATGAGCAGTTCTTC

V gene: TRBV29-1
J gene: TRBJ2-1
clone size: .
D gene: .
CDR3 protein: CSVVGGSFQGQFF
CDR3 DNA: TGCAGCGTTGTGGGTGGTTCATTTCAGGGGCAGTTCTTC

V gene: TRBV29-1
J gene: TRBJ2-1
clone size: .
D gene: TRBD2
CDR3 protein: CSVGLAGEQFF
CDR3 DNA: TGCAGCGTGGGACTAGCCGGAGAGCAGTTCTTC

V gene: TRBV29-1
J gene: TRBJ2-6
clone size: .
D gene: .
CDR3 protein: CSVAGANVLTF
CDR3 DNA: TGCAGCGTTGCTGGGGCCAACGTCCTGACTTTC

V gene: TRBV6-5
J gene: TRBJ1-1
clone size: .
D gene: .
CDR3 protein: CASSYSAQANTEAFF
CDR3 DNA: TGTGCCAGCAGTTACTCAGCACAAGCGAACACTGAAGCTTTCTTT

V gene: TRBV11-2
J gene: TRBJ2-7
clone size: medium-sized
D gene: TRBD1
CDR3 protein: CASSSTGTEQYF
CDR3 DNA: TGTGCCAGCAGCTCGACAGGGACCGAGCAGTACTTC

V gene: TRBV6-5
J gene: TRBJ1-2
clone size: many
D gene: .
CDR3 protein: CASSLRTAPYGYTF
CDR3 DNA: TGTGCCAGCAGTCTACGGACAGCTCCCTATGGCTACACCTTC

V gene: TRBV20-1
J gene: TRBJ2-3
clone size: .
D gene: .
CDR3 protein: CSAREKGVSTDTQYF
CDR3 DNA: TGCAGTGCTAGAGAAAAGGGGGTTAGCACAGATACGCAGTATTTT

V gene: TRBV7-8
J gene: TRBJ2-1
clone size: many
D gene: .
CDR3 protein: CASSPQREQFF
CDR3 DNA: TGTGCCAGCAGCCCCCAGCGGGAGCAGTTCTTC

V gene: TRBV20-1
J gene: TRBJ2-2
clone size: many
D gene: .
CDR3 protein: CSARKGQGVSGELFF
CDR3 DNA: TGCAGTGCTAGAAAAGGGCAGGGTGTCTCCGGGGAGCTGTTTTTT

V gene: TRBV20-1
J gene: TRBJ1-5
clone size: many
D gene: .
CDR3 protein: CSAEPRATPGPQHF
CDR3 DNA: TGCAGTGCTGAACCTCGAGCTACTCCTGGGCCCCAGCATTTT

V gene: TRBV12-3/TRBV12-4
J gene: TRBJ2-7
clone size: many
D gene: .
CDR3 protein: CASSPSTGSYEQYF
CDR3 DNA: TGTGCCAGCAGTCCATCGACAGGATCCTACGAGCAGTACTTC

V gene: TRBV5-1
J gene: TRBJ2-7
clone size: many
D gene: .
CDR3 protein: CASSKEGTSSYEQYF
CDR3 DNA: TGCGCCAGCAGTAAGGAGGGGACAAGCTCCTACGAGCAGTACTTC

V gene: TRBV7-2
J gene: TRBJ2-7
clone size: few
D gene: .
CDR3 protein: CASSPAPLNYEQYF
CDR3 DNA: TGTGCCAGCAGCCCCGCCCCCTTGAACTACGAGCAGTACTTC

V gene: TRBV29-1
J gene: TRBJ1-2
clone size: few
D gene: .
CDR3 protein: CSVDRGGGYTF
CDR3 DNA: TGCAGCGTTGATAGGGGTGGTGGCTACACCTTC

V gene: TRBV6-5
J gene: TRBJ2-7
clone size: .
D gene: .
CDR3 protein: CASSTGETYEQYF
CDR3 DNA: TGTGCCAGCAGTACTGGGGAAACCTACGAGCAGTACTTC

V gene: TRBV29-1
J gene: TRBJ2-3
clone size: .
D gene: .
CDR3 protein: CSVEGTTTDTQYF
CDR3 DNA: TGCAGCGTTGAAGGGACTACCACAGATACGCAGTATTTT

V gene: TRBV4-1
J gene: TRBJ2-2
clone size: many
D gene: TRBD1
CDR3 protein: CASSQGRTGPTGELFF
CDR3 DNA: TGCGCCAGCAGCCAGGGGAGGACAGGGCCCACCGGGGAGCTGTTTTTT

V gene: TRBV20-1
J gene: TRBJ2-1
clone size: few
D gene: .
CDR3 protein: CSATTTGTYNEQFF
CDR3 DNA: TGCAGTGCTACGACCACGGGCACCTACAATGAGCAGTTCTTC

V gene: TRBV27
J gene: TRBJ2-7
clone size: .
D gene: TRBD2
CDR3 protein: CASSLLPSGGYEQYF
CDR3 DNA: TGTGCCAGCAGTTTACTCCCTAGCGGGGGCTACGAGCAGTACTTC

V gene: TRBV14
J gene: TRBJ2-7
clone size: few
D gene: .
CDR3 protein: CASSQDYEQYF
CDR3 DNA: TGTGCCAGCAGCCAGGACTACGAGCAGTACTTC

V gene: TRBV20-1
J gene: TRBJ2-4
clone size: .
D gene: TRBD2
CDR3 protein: CSAGVPTGGLAKNIQYF
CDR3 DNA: TGCAGTGCAGGAGTACCAACGGGGGGTCTGGCCAAAAACATTCAGTACTTC

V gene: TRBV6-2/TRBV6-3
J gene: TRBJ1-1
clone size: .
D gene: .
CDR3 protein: CASSWTGTEAFF
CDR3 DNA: TGTGCCAGCAGTTGGACCGGGACGGAAGCTTTCTTT

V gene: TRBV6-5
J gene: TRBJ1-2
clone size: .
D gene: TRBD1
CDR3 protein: CASTGQGAGANYGYTF
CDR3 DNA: TGTGCCAGCACTGGACAGGGGGCAGGAGCTAACTATGGCTACACCTTC